The 18 T cell receptor beta chains presented below share a single source sample, sequenced in a study of regulatory T cells in long-lasting Graves disease. Regarding time point: newly diagnosed GD, antithyroid drugs for less than 3 months. RNA isolated from PBMCs was used to make the TCR library. To make TCR beta libraries, researchers used iRepertoire HTBI primers and Arm-PCR of CDR3 regions. Each CDR3 protein gets one entry after TCRdb re-called the multiplex PCR reads with MiXCR. The table records around 400,000 distinct CDR3 sequences, around 11% of them present only once. The data also belong to a second study, concerning T cells in Graves' hyperthyroidism and ophthalmopathy.

The source material was peripheral blood mononuclear cells (PBMCs), sampled at new diagnosis, from a patient treated with antithyroid drugs. The source of these receptors is a young woman with Graves disease.

This clonotype was seen repeatedly, ten times or more. The chain combines TRBV29-1 with TRBJ1-2; no firm D call. With 2 bases removed from V and 8 bases from J, the gap between germline ends came to 15 bases. The CDR3 length is 13 residues. Germline V gives CDR1 SQVTM, CDR2 ANQGSEA. The CDR3 here is CSVELYRSGGYTF. Written as DNA, the CDR3 is TGCAGCGTTGAATTATACCGGAGCGGCGGCTACACCTTC.

The chain carries TRBV20-1 and TRBJ2-6; D is tentatively TRBD1 or TRBD2 (5 bases each). The V end was cut by 3 bases, the J end by 1 base, with 7 bases between. The length of the CDR3 is 14 residues. Germline CDR1 reads DFQATT; CDR2 reads SNEGSKA (reference sequence). Written as DNA, the CDR3 is TGCAGTGCTAGGAGGGGATCTGGGGCCAACGTCCTGACTTTC. This encodes CSARRGSGANVLTF.

This chain joins TRBV18 and TRBJ2-2; D is possibly TRBD1 (6 bases). The length of the CDR3 is 19 residues. CDR1 KGHSH and CDR2 LQKENI come from the germline V gene. Trimming stripped 3 bases from V and 0 bases from J, with 20 bases between. The CDR3 nucleotides read TGTGCCAGCTCACCCGGCTTCGGCTACCGGGACACGAACACCGGGGAGCTGTTTTTT. Translating it yields CASSPGFGYRDTNTGELFF.

There are a few counts of this clonotype. V usage is TRBV4-3 and J usage is TRBJ2-7; 9 nucleotides align to TRBD2. The V gene end was trimmed by 0 bases and the J gene end by 2 bases; junction bases not matched to a gene: 5. CDR1 and CDR2 (germline): LGHNA, YSLEER. There are 16 residues in the CDR3. For the CDR3, the DNA is TGCGCCAGCAGCCAAGATGCGGGGGGGCGTACCTACGAGCAGTACGTC. This gives the protein CASSQDAGGRTYEQYV.

At least ten counts were recorded for this clonotype. The V gene is TRBV7-2, the J gene TRBJ2-2; TRBD2 is a possible D gene (6 bases). The CDR3 is made up of 16 amino acids. Trimming stripped 4 bases from V and 2 bases from J, with 14 bases between. CDR1 SGHTA and CDR2 FQGNSA come from the germline V gene. CDR3 DNA: TGTGCCAGCAGCTCGATCCGGGACTTAAACACCGGGGAGCTGTTTTTT. Translating gives CASSSIRDLNTGELFF. Based on the CDR3 plus reference TRBV7-2 and TRBJ2-2, the full variable domain is GAGVSQSPSNKVTEKGKDVELRCDPISGHTALYWYRQSLGQGLEFLIYFQGNSAPDKSGLPSDRFSAERTGGSVSTLTIQRTQQEDSAVYLCASSSIRDLNTGELFFGEGSRLTVL.

At least ten counts were recorded for this clonotype. This chain links TRBV6-2 or TRBV6-3 with TRBJ2-3, with D hard to call. Germline loops: CDR1 MNHEY, CDR2 SVGEGT. The V and J ends lost 1 base and 0 bases respectively, with 8 bases between them. CDR3 size: 15 residues. CDR3 protein: CASSYWGLSTDTQYF. DNA of the CDR3: TGTGCCAGCAGTTACTGGGGTTTGAGCACAGATACGCAGTATTTT.

Many counts were recorded for this clonotype. The chain is built from TRBV28 and TRBJ1-4, with D unclear. Trimming cost V 1 base and J 5 bases, with 8 bases left between them. The CDR3 consists of 14 residues. From germline, CDR1 is MDHEN and CDR2 SYDVKM. CDR3 residues: CASSLFPVNEKLFF. The CDR3 DNA is TGTGCCAGCAGTTTATTCCCGGTGAATGAAAAACTGTTTTTT.

This clonotype was seen at least ten times. The chain combines TRBV2 with TRBJ2-1, with D maybe TRBD1 (6 bases). The V gene lost 7 bases and the J gene lost 16 bases, with 23 bases spanning the gap. From germline, CDR1 is SNHLY and CDR2 FYNNEI. The CDR3 is 13 amino acids. In DNA, the CDR3 is TGTGCCAGCACCAATCGGGACAAGCTAGCATATTTCTTC. This gives the protein CASTNRDKLAYFF.

Regarding this clonotype: A read error may explain this, as a much larger clone is one base away. The V and J genes are TRBV6-6 and TRBJ2-7; TRBD1 aligns across 9 bases. Trimming removed 0 bases from V and 1 base from J; junction bases left unmatched: 4. Germline CDR1 is MNHNY and CDR2 is SVGAGI (reference sequence). CDR3 length equals 16 residues. The CDR3 loop is CASSYSTGTGSYEQYF. The DNA of the CDR3 is TGTGCCAGCAGTTACTCGACCGGGACAGGGTCCTACGAGCAGTACTTC.

This clonotype was counted at least ten times. J is TRBJ2-2 and V is TRBV6-9; D is perhaps TRBD2 (5 bases). The germline V gene encodes CDR1 MNHGY and CDR2 SVAAGI. V was shortened by 3 bases and J by 7 bases, with 9 bases between the two germline ends. This CDR3 spans 13 amino acids. DNA of the CDR3: TGTGCCAGCAGTTACGCGGAGGTCGGGGAGCTGTTTTTT. The encoded protein is CASSYAEVGELFF.

This clonotype was recorded at least ten times. Relative to the germline gene, one junction end is altered; a read error may explain this. CDR3 nucleotides: TGTGCTAGCAGCTTAGGCAGGGGGTCTGGCAATGAGCAGTTCTTC. It encodes CASSLGRGSGNEQFF. The chain is built from TRBV7-7 and TRBJ2-1; the match to TRBD1 covers 7 bases. The CDR3 consists of 15 residues. CDR1 is SSHAT, CDR2 FNYEAQ, per germline (reference sequence).

V usage is TRBV10-3 and J usage is TRBJ2-2, with D possibly matching TRBD2 (5 bases). Trimming shortened V by 7 bases and J by 0 bases, and 9 bases separated the two germline ends. The CDR3 loop spans 14 amino acids. CDR1 is ENHRY, CDR2 SYGVKD, per germline. The CDR3 is CAIKASSNTGELFF. In nucleotides, the CDR3 is TGTGCCATCAAGGCTAGCTCGAACACCGGGGAGCTGTTTTTT.

In this sample, this clonotype turned up many times. The V gene is TRBV27, the J gene TRBJ2-1; 13 positions agree with TRBD2. This CDR3 contains 20 residues. Germline CDR1 and CDR2: MNHEY and SMNVEV (reference sequence). Trimming at V came to 2 bases and at J to 7 bases, leaving 17 bases not matched to a gene. CDR3 sequence reads: CASSLSGGLRTSGSWNEQFF. CDR3 bases: TGTGCCAGCAGTTTAAGCGGGGGATTAAGGACTAGCGGGAGTTGGAATGAGCAGTTCTTC.

This clonotype was seen repeatedly, ten times or more. This chain connects TRBV3-1 to TRBJ2-5, with D maybe TRBD1 (6 bases). Germline-derived CDR1 and CDR2 are LGHDT and YNNKEL (reference sequence). V was cut by 3 bases and J by 1 base, with 12 bases left in between. The CDR3 is 15 amino acids. The CDR3 protein is CASSHRQESQETQYF. The CDR3 DNA is TGTGCCAGCAGCCATAGACAGGAGAGCCAAGAGACCCAGTACTTC.

The table lists this clonotype with many counts. J is TRBJ1-2 and V is TRBV5-1, with a possible D match to TRBD1 (5 bases). The CDR3 has 14 amino acids. Germline CDR1 and CDR2: SGHRS and YFSETQ. V was cut by 0 bases and J by 6 bases, with 12 bases left in between. CDR3 sequence: CASSLARGGHGYTF. The CDR3 DNA follows: TGCGCCAGCAGCTTGGCCCGGGGGGGACATGGCTACACCTTC.

This clonotype was seen a few times. The rearrangement joins TRBV19 to TRBJ1-4; possibly TRBD1 for D (5 bases). Between the trimmed V and J ends, which lost 5 bases and 8 bases, there was a span of 15 bases. Germline CDR1 LNHDA, CDR2 SQIVND (reference sequence). CDR3 length: 14 amino acids. CDR3 DNA sequence: TGTGCCAGTAGTTCCCCAGGGCGTACGGAAAAACTGTTTTTT. Amino acids: CASSSPGRTEKLFF.

This clonotype was seen repeatedly, ten times or more. The gene calls are TRBV6-1 and TRBJ2-1, with TRBD2 matching 11 bases. Germline CDR1 is MNHNS and CDR2 is SASEGT. The CDR3 extends over 16 amino acids. V was clipped by 3 bases and J by 7 bases; unmatched bases: 8. The CDR3 DNA reads TGTGCCAGCAGTGATAGCGGGAGGGCCGATATAAATGAGCAGTTCTTC. It translates to CASSDSGRADINEQFF.

The table lists this clonotype with many counts. The V and J genes are TRBV10-3 and TRBJ2-1; TRBD2 is a possible D gene (7 bases). Germline lookup yields CDR1 ENHRY and CDR2 SYGVKD. The V gene lost 0 bases and the J gene lost 0 bases, with 21 bases spanning the gap. This CDR3 is 20 amino acids long. Here the CDR3 reads CAISESGGLAARSSYNEQFF. CDR3 DNA: TGTGCCATCAGTGAGTCGGGGGGGCTAGCGGCCCGGAGCTCCTACAATGAGCAGTTCTTC.